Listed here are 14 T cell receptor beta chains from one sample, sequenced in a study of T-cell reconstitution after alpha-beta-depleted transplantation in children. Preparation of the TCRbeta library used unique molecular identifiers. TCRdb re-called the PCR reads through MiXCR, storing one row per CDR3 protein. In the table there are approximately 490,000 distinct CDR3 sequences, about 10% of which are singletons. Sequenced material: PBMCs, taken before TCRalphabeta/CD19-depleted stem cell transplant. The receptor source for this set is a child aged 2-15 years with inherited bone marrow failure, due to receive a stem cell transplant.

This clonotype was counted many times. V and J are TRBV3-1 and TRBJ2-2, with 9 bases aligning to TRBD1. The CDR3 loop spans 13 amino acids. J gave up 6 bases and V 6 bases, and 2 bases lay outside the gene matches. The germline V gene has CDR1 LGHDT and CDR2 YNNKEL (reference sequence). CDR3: CASRGQGSGELFF. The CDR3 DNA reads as TGTGCCAGCAGGGGACAGGGATCCGGGGAGCTGTTTTTT.

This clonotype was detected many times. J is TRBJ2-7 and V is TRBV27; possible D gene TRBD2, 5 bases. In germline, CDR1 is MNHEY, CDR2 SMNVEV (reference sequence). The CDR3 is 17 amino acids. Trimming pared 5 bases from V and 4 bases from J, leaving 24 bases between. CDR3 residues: CASSPHISPGITYEQYF. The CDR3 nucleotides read TGTGCCAGCAGTCCCCATATCTCCCCCGGGATCACATACGAGCAGTACTTC.

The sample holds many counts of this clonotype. The CDR3 region is CASRRSVADGTYEQYF. The DNA of the CDR3 is TGTGCCAGCAGGCGATCTGTGGCGGACGGAACCTACGAGCAGTACTTC. The chain couples TRBV12-3 or TRBV12-4 to TRBJ2-7; no firm D call. The germline V and J ends were trimmed by 6 bases and 2 bases, with 20 bases remaining between them. This CDR3 has 16 residues.

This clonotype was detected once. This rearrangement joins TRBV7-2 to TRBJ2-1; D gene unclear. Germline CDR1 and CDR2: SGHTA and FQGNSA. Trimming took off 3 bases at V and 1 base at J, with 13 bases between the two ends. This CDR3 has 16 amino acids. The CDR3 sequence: CASSFRAGRSYNEQFF. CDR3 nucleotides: TGTGCCAGCAGCTTTCGAGCCGGCCGGTCCTACAATGAGCAGTTCTTC.

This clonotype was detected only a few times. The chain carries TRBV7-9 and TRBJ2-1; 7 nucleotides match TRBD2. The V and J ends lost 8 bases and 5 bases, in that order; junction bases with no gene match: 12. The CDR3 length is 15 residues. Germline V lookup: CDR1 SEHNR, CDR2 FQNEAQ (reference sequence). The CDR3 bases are TGTGCCAGCCGACCTCCGCTAGCGGACAACAATGAGCAGTTCTTC. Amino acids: CASRPPLADNNEQFF. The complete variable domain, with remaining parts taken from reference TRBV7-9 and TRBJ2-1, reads DTGVSQNPRHKITKRGQNVTFRCDPISEHNRLYWYRQTLGQGPEFLTYFQNEAQLEKSRLLSDRFSAERPKGSFSTLEIQRTEQGDSAMYLCASRPPLADNNEQFFGPGTRLTVL.

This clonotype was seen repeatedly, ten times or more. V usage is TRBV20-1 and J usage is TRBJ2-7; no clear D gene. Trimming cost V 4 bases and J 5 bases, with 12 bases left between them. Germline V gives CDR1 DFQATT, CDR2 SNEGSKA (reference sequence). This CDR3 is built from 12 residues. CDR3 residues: CSAIELTHEQYF. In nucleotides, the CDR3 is TGCAGTGCTATAGAGCTTACCCACGAGCAGTACTTC.

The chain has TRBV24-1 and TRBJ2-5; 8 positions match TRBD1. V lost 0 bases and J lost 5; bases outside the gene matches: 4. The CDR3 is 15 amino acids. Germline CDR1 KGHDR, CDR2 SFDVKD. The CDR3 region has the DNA TGTGCCACCAGTGATTTGCAGGGGGCGGGGGAGACCCAGTACTTC. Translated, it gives CATSDLQGAGETQYF.

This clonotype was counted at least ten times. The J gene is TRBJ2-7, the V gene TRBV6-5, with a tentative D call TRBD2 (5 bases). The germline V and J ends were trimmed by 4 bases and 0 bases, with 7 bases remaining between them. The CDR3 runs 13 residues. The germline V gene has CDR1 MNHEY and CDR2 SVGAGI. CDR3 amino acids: CASSWTVSYEQYF. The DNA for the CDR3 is TGTGCCAGCAGTTGGACTGTCTCCTACGAGCAGTACTTC.

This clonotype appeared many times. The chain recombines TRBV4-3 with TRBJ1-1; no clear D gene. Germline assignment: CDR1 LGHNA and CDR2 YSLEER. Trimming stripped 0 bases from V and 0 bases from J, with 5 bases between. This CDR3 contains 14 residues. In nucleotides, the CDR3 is TGCGCCAGCAGCCAAGATTGGGTGAACACTGAAGCTTTCTTT. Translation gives CASSQDWVNTEAFF.

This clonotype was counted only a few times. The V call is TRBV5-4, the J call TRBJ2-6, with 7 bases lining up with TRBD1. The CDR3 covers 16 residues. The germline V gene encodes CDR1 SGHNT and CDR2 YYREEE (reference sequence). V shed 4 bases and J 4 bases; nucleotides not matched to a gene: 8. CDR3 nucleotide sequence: TGTGCCAGCAGCCCCGACAGGGTATCCGGGGCCAACGTCCTGACTTTC. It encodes CASSPDRVSGANVLTF. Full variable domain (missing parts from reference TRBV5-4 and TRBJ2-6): ETGVTQSPTHLIKTRGQQVTLRCSSQSGHNTVSWYQQALGQGPQFIFQYYREEENGRGNFPPRFSGLQFPNYSSELNVNALELDDSALYLCASSPDRVSGANVLTFGAGSRLTVL.

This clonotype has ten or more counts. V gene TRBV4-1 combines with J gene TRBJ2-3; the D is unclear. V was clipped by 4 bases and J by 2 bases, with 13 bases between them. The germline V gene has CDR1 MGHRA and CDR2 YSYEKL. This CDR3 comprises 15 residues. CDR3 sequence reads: CASSPQAAATDTQYF. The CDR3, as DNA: TGCGCCAGCAGCCCCCAGGCGGCAGCCACAGATACGCAGTATTTT.

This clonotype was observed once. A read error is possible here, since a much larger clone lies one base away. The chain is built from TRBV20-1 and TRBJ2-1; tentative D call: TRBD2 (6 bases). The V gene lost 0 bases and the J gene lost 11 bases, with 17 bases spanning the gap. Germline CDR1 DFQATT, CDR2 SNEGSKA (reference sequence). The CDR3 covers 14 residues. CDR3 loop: CSARDPGAASQQFF. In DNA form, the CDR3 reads TGCAGTGCTAGAGACCCGGGAGCGGCTAGCCAGCAGTTCTTC.

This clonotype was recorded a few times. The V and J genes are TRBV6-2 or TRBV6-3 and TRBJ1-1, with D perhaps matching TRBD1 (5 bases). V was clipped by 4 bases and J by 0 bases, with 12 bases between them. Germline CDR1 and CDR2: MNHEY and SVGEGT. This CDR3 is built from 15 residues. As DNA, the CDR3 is TGTGCCAGCAGTTCCCCAGCAGGGTTGAACACTGAAGCTTTCTTT. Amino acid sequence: CASSSPAGLNTEAFF.

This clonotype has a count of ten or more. CDR3 sequence: CASSFGTANTGELFF. The CDR3 nucleotides are TGCGCCAGCAGCTTCGGGACGGCGAACACCGGGGAGCTGTTTTTT. The V call is TRBV5-1, the J call TRBJ2-2, with D possibly called TRBD1 or TRBD2 (5 bases each). Germline values: CDR1 SGHRS, CDR2 YFSETQ. With 2 bases removed from V and 0 bases from J, the gap between germline ends came to 8 bases. The CDR3 runs 15 residues.